This note documents a single T cell receptor beta chain sequence. The antigen is unknown. This record belongs to a study of T cell responses to AZD1222 COVID-19 vaccine. The study, taken as a whole, reports: Increases in Spike-specific TCR breadth and depth were seen after two AZD1222 doses.

Method: immunoSEQ multiplex PCR; TCRdb's copy keeps in-frame clones and lacks some. The sample contains more than 150,000 clones, 90% of which appear only once. The CDR3 has 16 amino acids. Germline V gene sequence: CDR1 LNHDA, CDR2 SQIVND (reference sequence). Trimming pared 2 bases from V and 0 bases from J, leaving 10 bases between. The chain is built from TRBV19 and TRBJ1-4; no firm D call. Material: peripheral blood, obtained on day 0 of AZD1222 vaccination. The clonotype was recovered from an adult in good health. CDR3 in amino acids: CASSITRASTNEKLFF. CDR3 nucleotides: TGTGCCAGTAGTATAACGCGGGCGTCAACTAATGAAAAACTGTTTTTT. The variable domain in full, with the rest retrieved from reference TRBV19 and TRBJ1-4, is DGGITQSPKYLFRKEGQNVTLSCEQNLNHDAMYWYRQDPGQGLRLIYYSQIVNDFQKGDIAEGYSVSREKKESFPLTVTSAQKNPTAFYLCASSITRASTNEKLFFGSGTQLSVL.